This T cell receptor (beta chain) derives from a study of lymphopenia after photon versus proton radiotherapy. Findings and limits, study-wide: Larger post-nadir TCR diversity loss correlated inversely with survival in deceased patients. Better survival with proton therapy was suggested as possible, not demonstrated. Under photons, naive T cells and diversity fell while effector/memory populations rose.

As for this clone: What it recognizes is unknown.

Assay: immunoSEQ multiplex PCR; the TCRdb copy retains only in-frame clones and omits some. The table shows 75,000 or so clones, with over 70% occurring only once. The sequence came from a man between 60 and 75 years old with pancreatic cancer. This specimen was peripheral blood, taken from a patient treated with proton-based radiotherapy.

CDR3 in DNA: TGTGCCACCCGCGGGGGGACAGGGAGTGGCTACACCTTC. Its translation is CATRGGTGSGYTF. The V gene is TRBV28, the J gene TRBJ1-2; TRBD1 agrees at 9 bases. The V gene end was trimmed by 10 bases and the J gene end by 7 bases; junction bases not matched to a gene: 10. There are 13 residues in the CDR3. Germline V lookup: CDR1 MDHEN, CDR2 SYDVKM.